Listed below are T cell receptor beta chains from one sample, sequenced in a study of cytomegalovirus exposure and HLA in healthy donors. Sequenced by immunoSEQ multiplex PCR; TCRdb stores in-frame clones only, minus some. The data show about 71,000 clones, around 93% seen once. The sequenced sample was PBMCs. The receptors were sampled from a woman aged 18-35 years in good health and CMV-seronegative. The CDR3 runs from the conserved cysteine through the conserved F or W. The D gene is left open where the match is weak. Size is omitted from some rows. Given values are once, few, many or a class for expanded clones.

V gene: TRBV10-3
clone size: -
D gene: TRBD2
J gene: TRBJ2-5
CDR3 DNA: TGTGCCATCAGTGAGGGGAGGGAGGGGGAGACCCAGTACTTC
CDR3 protein: CAISEGREGETQYF

V gene: TRBV10-2
clone size: -
D gene: -
J gene: TRBJ1-3
CDR3 DNA: TGCGCCAGCAGTGACGCTGTGGGCAATCAATGGAACACCATATATTTT
CDR3 protein: CASSDAVGNQWNTIYF

V gene: TRBV6-6
clone size: -
D gene: -
J gene: TRBJ1-6
CDR3 DNA: TGTGCCAGCAGTTACGGGGCTGGGTATAATTCACCCCTCCACTTT
CDR3 protein: CASSYGAGYNSPLHF

V gene: TRBV4-1
clone size: few
D gene: TRBD2
J gene: TRBJ2-7
CDR3 DNA: TGCGCCAGCAGCCAAGGAGCGGGAGGCACCTACGAGCAGTACTTC
CDR3 protein: CASSQGAGGTYEQYF

V gene: TRBV2
clone size: once
D gene: -
J gene: TRBJ1-3
CDR3 DNA: TGTGCCAGCAGTGAGGGAGGGGGAAACACCATATATTTT
CDR3 protein: CASSEGGGNTIYF

V gene: TRBV29-1
clone size: -
D gene: -
J gene: TRBJ2-1
CDR3 DNA: TGCAGCGTTTCTACCTTGATTTCGCCATACAATGAGCAGTTCTTC
CDR3 protein: CSVSTLISPYNEQFF

V gene: TRBV7-2
clone size: once
D gene: -
J gene: TRBJ1-1
CDR3 DNA: TGTGCCAGCAGCTTAGACAGGTGGAACACTGAAGCTTTCTTT
CDR3 protein: CASSLDRWNTEAFF

V gene: TRBV29-1
clone size: -
D gene: -
J gene: TRBJ2-1
CDR3 DNA: TGCAGCGCCTATACCGATGAGCAGTTCTTC
CDR3 protein: CSAYTDEQFF

V gene: TRBV5-6
clone size: -
D gene: TRBD2
J gene: TRBJ2-7
CDR3 DNA: TGTGCCAGCGCCACTAGCGGGAGCTACGAGCAGTACTTC
CDR3 protein: CASATSGSYEQYF

V gene: TRBV6-1
clone size: -
D gene: -
J gene: TRBJ1-5
CDR3 DNA: TGTGCCAGCAGTGAACTAGGGGTGGATCAGCCCCAGCATTTT
CDR3 protein: CASSELGVDQPQHF

V gene: TRBV5-5
clone size: -
D gene: -
J gene: TRBJ2-5
CDR3 DNA: TGTGCCAGCAGCGCGGATCCGGGTCGGGAGACCCAGTACTTC
CDR3 protein: CASSADPGRETQYF

V gene: TRBV7-2
clone size: -
D gene: TRBD1
J gene: TRBJ2-7
CDR3 DNA: TGTGCCAGCAGCCGCGACAGGGATGAATACTACGAGCAGTACTTC
CDR3 protein: CASSRDRDEYYEQYF

V gene: TRBV5-1
clone size: few
D gene: -
J gene: TRBJ2-7
CDR3 DNA: TGCGCCAGCAGCTATCGGACATCAAGCTCCTACGAGCAGTACTTC
CDR3 protein: CASSYRTSSSYEQYF

V gene: TRBV7-9
clone size: -
D gene: TRBD2
J gene: TRBJ2-5
CDR3 DNA: TGTGCCAGCAGCAGCCGCGGGGGGGGGAAAGAGACCCAGTACTTC
CDR3 protein: CASSSRGGGKETQYF

V gene: TRBV10-3
clone size: once
D gene: TRBD2
J gene: TRBJ2-1
CDR3 DNA: TGTGCCATCAGAAAACAGGCGGGGGTCTACAATGAGCAGTTCTTC
CDR3 protein: CAIRKQAGVYNEQFF

V gene: TRBV6-1
clone size: -
D gene: -
J gene: TRBJ2-3
CDR3 DNA: TGTGCCAGCAGTGAAGGCAGAAGCGGGCCGGATTTT
CDR3 protein: CASSEGRSGPDF

V gene: TRBV7-8
clone size: -
D gene: TRBD1
J gene: TRBJ1-1
CDR3 DNA: TGTGCCAGCAGCTGGGACAGGAACACTGAAGCTTTCTTT
CDR3 protein: CASSWDRNTEAFF

V gene: TRBV29-1
clone size: -
D gene: -
J gene: TRBJ1-4
CDR3 DNA: TGCAGCGTTCCGCGACGCTACAGGGATATAAATGAAAAACTGTTTTTT
CDR3 protein: CSVPRRYRDINEKLFF

V gene: TRBV19
clone size: -
D gene: -
J gene: TRBJ2-7
CDR3 DNA: TGTGCCAGTAGCGGGGGACTCTCCTACGAGCAGTACTTC
CDR3 protein: CASSGGLSYEQYF

V gene: TRBV9
clone size: -
D gene: -
J gene: TRBJ1-2
CDR3 DNA: TGTGCCAGCAGAAAGAGTACGGGAGGAGGTAACTATGGCTACACCTTC
CDR3 protein: CASRKSTGGGNYGYTF

V gene: TRBV4-1
clone size: -
D gene: -
J gene: TRBJ1-5
CDR3 DNA: TGCGCCAGCAGCCAAGGGGCCTGGTGGGATCAGCCCCAGCATTTT
CDR3 protein: CASSQGAWWDQPQHF

V gene: TRBV7-8
clone size: once
D gene: -
J gene: TRBJ2-5
CDR3 DNA: TGTGCCAGCAGCGAGGTAGAATGGGAGACCCAGTACTTC
CDR3 protein: CASSEVEWETQYF

V gene: TRBV28
clone size: once
D gene: TRBD1
J gene: TRBJ2-1
CDR3 DNA: TGTGCCAGCACCGCTCCGGGACAGGGCTTCCATGAGCAGTTCTTC
CDR3 protein: CASTAPGQGFHEQFF

V gene: TRBV6-5
clone size: -
D gene: -
J gene: TRBJ2-1
CDR3 DNA: TGTGCCAGCAGTTCCTGCCGCCGGGAGAAGCAGTTCTTC
CDR3 protein: CASSSCRREKQFF

V gene: TRBV10-3
clone size: -
D gene: TRBD1
J gene: TRBJ2-1
CDR3 DNA: TGTGCCATCAGTGAAAGGGACAGGGTTTCGTCCTACAATGAGCAGTTCTTC
CDR3 protein: CAISERDRVSSYNEQFF

V gene: TRBV5-6
clone size: -
D gene: TRBD1
J gene: TRBJ1-5
CDR3 DNA: TGTGCCAGCAGCTTAAACAGGGGCTCAAATAGCAATCAGCCCCAGCATTTT
CDR3 protein: CASSLNRGSNSNQPQHF

V gene: TRBV27
clone size: -
D gene: -
J gene: TRBJ2-3
CDR3 DNA: TGTGCCAGCAGTTTGTCAGGCGCCAGCACAGATACGCAGTATTTT
CDR3 protein: CASSLSGASTDTQYF

V gene: TRBV14
clone size: -
D gene: -
J gene: TRBJ1-1
CDR3 DNA: TGTGCCAGCAGCCAAGATCAGGCAGGGCTGGCTGAAGCTTTCTTT
CDR3 protein: CASSQDQAGLAEAFF

V gene: TRBV11-2
clone size: -
D gene: -
J gene: TRBJ2-5
CDR3 DNA: TGTGCCAGCAGCTTTCAACAGGGTCCTCAGTACTTC
CDR3 protein: CASSFQQGPQYF

V gene: TRBV5-6
clone size: -
D gene: TRBD1
J gene: TRBJ2-7
CDR3 DNA: TGTGCCAGCTCGGGATCAGGGGGCTCCTACGAGCAGTACTTC
CDR3 protein: CASSGSGGSYEQYF

V gene: TRBV6-1
clone size: -
D gene: TRBD1
J gene: TRBJ1-1
CDR3 DNA: TGTGCCAGCAGTGAATTACAGGCAGGGGGCTGGAACACTGAAGCTTTCTTT
CDR3 protein: CASSELQAGGWNTEAFF

V gene: TRBV5-1
clone size: -
D gene: -
J gene: TRBJ2-7
CDR3 DNA: TGCGCCAGCAGCCAGGCCCCACCCTACGAGCAGTACTTC
CDR3 protein: CASSQAPPYEQYF

V gene: TRBV4-2
clone size: -
D gene: TRBD2
J gene: TRBJ2-5
CDR3 DNA: TGTGCCAGCAGCCAAGGAACTAGCGGGGCACAAGAGACCCAGTACTTC
CDR3 protein: CASSQGTSGAQETQYF

V gene: TRBV7-2
clone size: -
D gene: -
J gene: TRBJ2-2
CDR3 DNA: TGTGCCAGCAGCCTTAACCAACAGGGTACCGGGGAGCTGTTTTTT
CDR3 protein: CASSLNQQGTGELFF

V gene: TRBV7-7
clone size: -
D gene: -
J gene: TRBJ1-4
CDR3 DNA: TGTGCTAGCAGCTTAGCCTGGGGGCCCGGCGAAAAACTGTTTTTT
CDR3 protein: CASSLAWGPGEKLFF

V gene: TRBV10-3
clone size: -
D gene: TRBD1
J gene: TRBJ2-7
CDR3 DNA: TGTGCCATCCGGGACAGGGAGTCCTACGAGCAGTACTTC
CDR3 protein: CAIRDRESYEQYF

V gene: TRBV30
clone size: -
D gene: TRBD1
J gene: TRBJ2-7
CDR3 DNA: TGTGCCTGGAAGGGACAGGGCCCGGAGCAGTACTTC
CDR3 protein: CAWKGQGPEQYF

V gene: TRBV7-9
clone size: -
D gene: TRBD1
J gene: TRBJ2-2
CDR3 DNA: TGTGCCAGCTTGGACAGGGGATCGAACACCGGGGAGCTGTTTTTT
CDR3 protein: CASLDRGSNTGELFF

V gene: TRBV28
clone size: -
D gene: TRBD2
J gene: TRBJ2-4
CDR3 DNA: TGTGCCAGCAGTTCCGTAGCGGGAGGGGTCAAAAACATTCAGTACTTC
CDR3 protein: CASSSVAGGVKNIQYF

V gene: TRBV19
clone size: -
D gene: -
J gene: TRBJ2-4
CDR3 DNA: TGTGCCAGTAGTATAGATGGGACAACCCTAGCCAAAAACATTCAGTACTTC
CDR3 protein: CASSIDGTTLAKNIQYF

V gene: TRBV10-3
clone size: few
D gene: -
J gene: TRBJ1-5
CDR3 DNA: TGTGCCATCAGTGGTGTAGGGGATCAGCCCCAGCATTTT
CDR3 protein: CAISGVGDQPQHF

V gene: TRBV29-1
clone size: once
D gene: -
J gene: TRBJ1-5
CDR3 DNA: TGCAGCGCCGCTACGGCAGGGTACAATCAGCCCCAGCATTTT
CDR3 protein: CSAATAGYNQPQHF

V gene: TRBV11-2
clone size: -
D gene: TRBD2
J gene: TRBJ2-5
CDR3 DNA: TGTGCCAGCAGCTTAGGCCCTAGCGGGGTCCAAGAGACCCAGTACTTC
CDR3 protein: CASSLGPSGVQETQYF

V gene: TRBV2
clone size: -
D gene: TRBD2
J gene: TRBJ2-2
CDR3 DNA: TGTGCCAGCAGCGCGGGGGGGGCGAACACCGGGGAGCTGTTTTTT
CDR3 protein: CASSAGGANTGELFF

V gene: TRBV29-1
clone size: -
D gene: TRBD1
J gene: TRBJ2-2
CDR3 DNA: TGCAGCGTTGGGGGGACAGGGGGGGCCGGGGAGCTGTTTTTT
CDR3 protein: CSVGGTGGAGELFF

V gene: TRBV27
clone size: -
D gene: -
J gene: TRBJ2-7
CDR3 DNA: TGTGCCAGCAGTTCGGACAGCTACGAGCAGTACTTC
CDR3 protein: CASSSDSYEQYF

V gene: TRBV2
clone size: -
D gene: -
J gene: TRBJ1-6
CDR3 DNA: TGTGCCAGCAGTCCCGAGGGGGGGCAGAATTCACCCCTCCACTTT
CDR3 protein: CASSPEGGQNSPLHF

V gene: TRBV5-1
clone size: -
D gene: -
J gene: TRBJ1-6
CDR3 DNA: TGCGCCAGCAGCTTGGTGGCAGGTTCTAATTCACCCCTCCACTTT
CDR3 protein: CASSLVAGSNSPLHF

V gene: TRBV9
clone size: -
D gene: -
J gene: TRBJ1-6
CDR3 DNA: TGTGCCAGCAGCCTAGCTACTAATTCACCCCTCCACTTT
CDR3 protein: CASSLATNSPLHF

V gene: TRBV4-3
clone size: -
D gene: -
J gene: TRBJ1-2
CDR3 DNA: TGCGCCAGCAGCCAAGATCGTGGGGGGGGCTATGGCTACACCTTC
CDR3 protein: CASSQDRGGGYGYTF

V gene: TRBV4-2
clone size: -
D gene: TRBD2
J gene: TRBJ2-5
CDR3 DNA: TGTGCCAGCAGCCGAGGACTAGCGGGGACCCAAGAGACCCAGTACTTC
CDR3 protein: CASSRGLAGTQETQYF

V gene: TRBV4-1
clone size: -
D gene: TRBD1
J gene: TRBJ2-7
CDR3 DNA: TGCGCCAGCAGCCAAGTTTCCGGGACAGGGGGATACGAGCAGTACTTC
CDR3 protein: CASSQVSGTGGYEQYF